The source of this T cell receptor (beta chain) is a study of cytomegalovirus exposure and HLA in healthy donors. This CDR3 has 15 residues. J was trimmed by 4 bases and V by 3 bases; bases with no gene match: 4. Germline V lookup: CDR1 SGDLS, CDR2 YYNGEE. Study conclusions and caveats: Sequencing probably produced one cluster of sequence variants that were highly shared. A later analysis reportedly identified an Asian-associated ancestry cluster as carrying fewer N-insertions than the roughly 670-donor mean.

The PCR was carried out with 60 Vbeta primers and 13 Jbeta primers. Clones were sequenced by immunoSEQ multiplex PCR, and TCRdb holds only the in-frame ones, with some missing. The table includes about 82,000 clones, more than 60% detected once. In regard to this clone: Its antigen is not identified.

V and J are TRBV9 and TRBJ2-3, with TRBD1 identical over 11 bases. This receptor was identified in a human donor in good health. Sequencing was performed on PBMCs. CDR3 in amino acids: CASSGRTGGADTQYF. The CDR3 DNA reads as TGTGCCAGCAGCGGTAGGACAGGGGGCGCAGATACGCAGTATTTT.